This TCR beta chain was profiled in a study of blood T cell repertoires in COVID-19. Overall study context: Whether acute or convalescent, the COVID-19 samples came from the United States, Italy and Spain.

The study recruited people aged roughly 18 to 100 years across approximately 24 US areas. Clinical history reported by participants formed the basis on which cohorts were assigned. This clone came up once. Sequenced by immunoSEQ multiplex PCR; TCRdb stores in-frame clones only, minus some. The profile shows over 200,000 clones, approximately 88% of them singletons. V shed 0 bases, J shed 5 bases, and the junction held 6 bases outside the gene matches. The CDR3 runs 16 residues. Germline V gene data show CDR1 as MRHNA and CDR2 as SNTAGT. The source of this sequence is a woman aged 40 to 50 with acute COVID-19. The chain combines TRBV6-4 with TRBJ2-3; TRBD2 aligns across 9 bases. The source material was PBMCs or T cells enriched from blood (not recorded which). CDR3 bases: TGTGCCAGCAGTGACTCGGCTAGCGGGACGGTAGATACGCAGTATTTT. Amino acid sequence: CASSDSASGTVDTQYF.